This passage covers 29 T cell receptor beta chains from one sample sequenced in a study of CD8+CD57+ T cells in acquired aplastic anemia. The template for TCR beta VDJ and CDR3 sequence profiling was genomic DNA. Using its own MiXCR run on the reads, TCRdb lists one record per CDR3 protein. The sample includes a few hundred thousand distinct CDR3 sequences, under 65% seen only once; the top ten take around 1.3%. Sequenced patients had shown CD8+CD57+ cell expansion by flow cytometry. The sequenced material came from sorted CD4+, CD8+, or CD8+CD57+ T cells (not recorded which) from PBMCs. Receptors were obtained from a human donor with aplastic anemia.

CDR3 sequence (DNA): TGCGCCAGCAGTGCTAGTCCCAGGGTAGTGTTTGATTCACCCCTCCACTTT. The encoded protein is CASSASPRVVFDSPLHF. The J gene is TRBJ1-6, the V gene TRBV10-1, with a possible D match to TRBD1 (5 bases). This CDR3 is built from 17 residues. Germline V gene sequence: CDR1 WNHNN, CDR2 SYGVQD (reference sequence). V lost 4 bases and J lost 8, with 21 bases in between.

This chain links TRBV19 with TRBJ1-5; 7 bases line up with TRBD1. This CDR3 is built from 16 residues. V gave up 4 bases and J gave up 7 bases; unmatched junction bases: 13. The germline V gene has CDR1 LNHDA and CDR2 SQIVND (reference sequence). CDR3 bases: TGTGCCAGTAGTAGAACCTGGGACAGACCGTTGCAGCCCCAGCATTTT. It codes for CASSRTWDRPLQPQHF.

CDR3 amino acids: CASRTEGGIDEQFF. In DNA, the CDR3 is TGCGCCAGCAGAACTGAGGGAGGCATCGATGAGCAGTTCTTC. The chain combines TRBV5-1 with TRBJ2-1; tentative D call: TRBD2 (6 bases). Germline CDR1 and CDR2: SGHRS and YFSETQ. The V gene lost 5 bases and the J gene lost 8 bases, with 17 bases spanning the gap. The CDR3 consists of 14 residues.

This clonotype showed up many times. The gene calls are TRBV5-1 and TRBJ2-4, with D tentatively TRBD1 or TRBD2 (6 bases each). V gave up 4 bases and J gave up 8 bases, with 19 bases separating them. CDR3 length: 15 amino acids. Germline lookup yields CDR1 SGHRS and CDR2 YFSETQ. CDR3 sequence reads: CASSAGHSEGDIQYF. The CDR3 nucleotides read TGCGCCAGCAGCGCGGGACACTCCGAGGGGGACATTCAGTACTTC.

This rearrangement joins TRBV7-8 to TRBJ2-1; the match to TRBD2 covers 12 bases. With 4 bases clipped from V and 3 bases from J, the junction kept 4 bases outside the gene matches. CDR3 size: 16 residues. The germline CDR1 and CDR2 sequences are SGHVS and FQNEAQ. The CDR3 DNA is TGTGCCAGCAGCTCCAGGACTAGCGGGGACTACAATGAGCAGTTCTTC. Its translation is CASSSRTSGDYNEQFF.

This chain joins TRBV7-9 and TRBJ1-5, with TRBD1 identical over 9 bases. This CDR3 is 16 amino acids long. CDR1 is SEHNR and CDR2 is FQNEAQ in the germline V gene (reference sequence). Trimming at V came to 2 bases and at J to 3 bases, leaving 5 bases not matched to a gene. The DNA for the CDR3 is TGTGCCAGCAGCTTAATACAGGGGGCAGACAATCAGCCCCAGCATTTT. The encoded protein is CASSLIQGADNQPQHF. Full variable domain (missing parts from reference TRBV7-9 and TRBJ1-5): DTGVSQNPRHKITKRGQNVTFRCDPISEHNRLYWYRQTLGQGPEFLTYFQNEAQLEKSRLLSDRFSAERPKGSFSTLEIQRTEQGDSAMYLCASSLIQGADNQPQHFGDGTRLSIL.

At least ten counts were recorded for this clonotype. The chain employs TRBV14 and TRBJ1-6; weak D call: TRBD1 (5 bases). Germline V CDR1 and CDR2: SGHDN, FVKESK. The ends were cut back, 0 bases at V and 5 bases at J, with 14 bases in the middle. The CDR3 length is 17 residues. CDR3 in amino acids: CASSQERRSRDNSPLHF. DNA for the CDR3: TGTGCCAGCAGCCAAGAACGGCGGTCCAGGGATAATTCACCCCTCCACTTT.

In its sample, this clonotype was seen many times. This chain joins TRBV9 and TRBJ2-3; 8 nucleotides match TRBD2. The trim removed 0 bases at V and 3 bases at J, leaving 3 bases unmatched. Germline CDR1 is SGDLS and CDR2 is YYNGEE. This CDR3 comprises 15 residues. DNA of the CDR3: TGTGCCAGCAGCGTAGCCCCTAGCGGGACAGATACGCAGTATTTT. Residues: CASSVAPSGTDTQYF.

This clonotype has ten or more counts. The rearrangement links TRBV10-2 to TRBJ2-5, with 9 bases matching TRBD2. CDR1 is WSHSY and CDR2 is SAAADI in the germline V gene. Germline trimming cut 3 bases from V and 9 bases from J; bases unmatched to any gene: 17. This CDR3 is built from 17 residues. The CDR3 loop is CASSDFWASGMGEPQYF. CDR3 bases: TGCGCCAGCAGTGACTTCTGGGCTAGCGGGATGGGTGAGCCCCAGTACTTC.

The CDR3: CASIEVEVGSYTF. The CDR3 bases are TGTGCCAGCATCGAGGTAGAGGTTGGAAGCTACACCTTC. V is TRBV2 and J is TRBJ1-2; D not certain. The CDR3 consists of 13 residues. The germline V and J ends were trimmed by 7 bases and 9 bases, with 18 bases remaining between them. Germline lookup yields CDR1 SNHLY and CDR2 FYNNEI.

The chain uses TRBV2 and TRBJ2-5; 12 nucleotides match TRBD2. V lost 6 bases, J lost 9 bases, and 8 bases stayed unmatched. This CDR3 is 14 amino acids long. Germline CDR1 SNHLY, CDR2 FYNNEI. CDR3 residues: CASRRLAGVEAQYF. The DNA of the CDR3 is TGTGCCAGCAGAAGACTAGCGGGAGTGGAGGCCCAGTACTTC.

This clonotype was counted at least ten times. The chain recombines TRBV6-5 with TRBJ1-1; no firm D call. Trimming took off 3 bases at V and 3 bases at J, with 8 bases between the two ends. Germline assignment: CDR1 MNHEY and CDR2 SVGAGI. The CDR3 totals 13 residues. The CDR3 spells CASSYWLYTEAFF. In DNA, the CDR3 is TGTGCCAGCAGTTATTGGTTGTACACTGAAGCTTTCTTT.

This clonotype was seen many times. The junction does not match germline at one end; this may be a read error. The gene calls are TRBV4-1 and TRBJ2-3; D unclear. CDR3 length equals 12 residues. The germline CDR1 and CDR2 sequences are MGHRA and YSYEKL. For the CDR3, the DNA is TGTGCCAGCAGCCAAGACTCTGATACGCAGTATTTT. It specifies CASSQDSDTQYF.

The J gene is TRBJ1-4, the V gene TRBV7-3; possible D gene TRBD1, 5 bases. Germline V gene data show CDR1 as SGHTA and CDR2 as FQGTGA. This CDR3 is built from 18 residues. V was shortened by 1 base and J by 5 bases, with 20 bases between the two germline ends. CDR3: CASSLSGNEQGLNEKLFF. The CDR3 nucleotides read TGTGCCAGCAGCTTAAGCGGCAATGAGCAGGGATTAAATGAAAAACTGTTTTTT. Variable domain in full (rest from reference TRBV7-3 and TRBJ1-4): GAGVSQTPSNKVTEKGKYVELRCDPISGHTALYWYRQSLGQGPEFLIYFQGTGAADDSGLPNDRFFAVRPEGSVSTLKIQRTERGDSAVYLCASSLSGNEQGLNEKLFFGSGTQLSVL.

This clonotype was detected many times. This chain connects TRBV5-8 to TRBJ2-7, with no clear D. The V and J ends lost 3 bases and 8 bases respectively, with 12 bases between them. This CDR3 comprises 12 residues. Germline values: CDR1 SGHTS, CDR2 YDEGEE. The CDR3 bases are TGTGCCAGCAGCTCGGCCGTCCAGAAGCAGTACTTC. This sequence encodes CASSSAVQKQYF. Full variable domain (remainder filled in from reference TRBV5-8 and TRBJ2-7): EAGVTQSPTHLIKTRGQQATLRCSPISGHTSVYWYQQALGLGLQFLLWYDEGEERNRGNFPPRFSGRQFPNYSSELNVNALELEDSALYLCASSSAVQKQYFGPGTRLTVT.

This clonotype is a singleton in its sample. This chain connects TRBV29-1 to TRBJ2-3; no firm D call. The ends were cut back, 2 bases at V and 1 base at J, with 4 bases in the middle. The CDR3 sequence is 12 residues long. CDR1 is SQVTM and CDR2 is ANQGSEA in the germline V gene. The CDR3 bases are TGCAGCGTTGAACCCGGCACAGATACGCAGTATTTT. The encoded protein is CSVEPGTDTQYF.

The chain has TRBV4-1 and TRBJ2-5; D unresolved. CDR1 is MGHRA, CDR2 YSYEKL, per germline. The V gene lost 4 bases and the J gene lost 5 bases, with 14 bases spanning the gap. This CDR3 comprises 14 residues. The CDR3 protein is CASSRLPIGETQYF. CDR3 DNA: TGCGCCAGCAGCCGCCTCCCCATTGGCGAGACCCAGTACTTC.

The J gene is TRBJ1-1, the V gene TRBV10-1; 7 bases fit TRBD1. Per the germline V gene, CDR1 is WNHNN and CDR2 is SYGVQD (reference sequence). This CDR3 is 10 amino acids long. Losses at the gene ends were 7 bases for V and 10 bases for J; bases not matched to a gene: 3. The CDR3 region has the DNA TGCGCCAGCAACAGGGGATTAGCTTTCTTT. This translates into CASNRGLAFF.

Ten or more counts support this clonotype. The V gene is TRBV9, the J gene TRBJ2-1; perhaps D is TRBD1 or TRBD2 (6 bases each). This CDR3 spans 16 amino acids. The V and J ends lost 3 bases and 1 base respectively, with 14 bases between them. Germline CDR1 and CDR2: SGDLS and YYNGEE. This chain's CDR3 is CASSARGDRSYNEQFF. CDR3 DNA sequence: TGTGCCAGCAGCGCAAGGGGGGACCGTTCCTACAATGAGCAGTTCTTC.

At least ten counts were recorded for this clonotype. The chain couples TRBV12-3 or TRBV12-4 to TRBJ1-1; no clear D. V dropped 8 bases and J dropped 0 bases, with 10 bases sitting between them. The CDR3 consists of 13 residues. CDR3 in DNA: TGTGCCAGCGCTATCCAGTTGAACACTGAAGCTTTCTTT. It encodes CASAIQLNTEAFF.

The V and J genes are TRBV2 and TRBJ1-1; possibly TRBD1 for D (6 bases). The CDR3 extends over 13 amino acids. Per the germline V gene, CDR1 is SNHLY and CDR2 is FYNNEI. V was trimmed by 8 bases and J by 4 bases, leaving 14 bases between them. CDR3 region: CASDEQGSTEAFF. The CDR3 DNA reads TGTGCCAGCGATGAGCAGGGGAGCACTGAAGCTTTCTTT.

This clonotype was found many times. The rearrangement uses TRBV6-6 and TRBJ1-2; D is uncertain. Trimming stripped 6 bases from V and 4 bases from J, with 15 bases between. The germline gives CDR1 MNHNY, CDR2 SVGAGI (reference sequence). The CDR3 runs to 14 residues. The CDR3 reads CASRDGRGSYGYTF. The CDR3, as DNA: TGTGCCAGCAGAGACGGTAGAGGGTCCTATGGCTACACCTTC.

The rearrangement joins TRBV7-8 to TRBJ1-5, with D possibly being TRBD1 (5 bases). This CDR3 comprises 17 residues. CDR1 SGHVS and CDR2 FQNEAQ come from the germline V gene. The V and J ends lost 1 base and 1 base respectively, with 14 bases between them. CDR3: CASSLVEGHWSNQPQHF. As DNA, the CDR3 is TGTGCCAGCAGCTTAGTCGAAGGACACTGGAGCAATCAGCCCCAGCATTTT.

This clonotype was picked up a small number of times. The J gene is TRBJ2-7, the V gene TRBV15; 7 bases are shared with TRBD1. The CDR3 covers 15 residues. Germline V CDR1 and CDR2: LNHNV, YYDKDF (reference sequence). J lost 6 bases, V lost 1 base, and 9 bases had no gene match. The CDR3 coding sequence is TGTGCCACCAGCAGAGGATCCGACAGGGTGGGCGAGCAGTACTTC. Translating it yields CATSRGSDRVGEQYF.

The count of this clonotype is one. The chain carries TRBV19 and TRBJ2-3; D could derive from TRBD1 or TRBD2 (5 bases each). Trimming left V 5 bases short and J 5 bases short, with 17 bases between. The CDR3 contains 15 residues. Germline V gene lookup returns CDR1 LNHDA and CDR2 SQIVND (reference sequence). For the CDR3, the DNA is TGTGCCAGTAGTTTCATCGGGGATGGGGGAGATACGCAGTATTTT. This translates into CASSFIGDGGDTQYF.

This clonotype was counted at least ten times. Written as DNA, the CDR3 is TGTGCCAGCAGCGTAGTACCGGGACAGGGCACAGATACGCAGTATTTT. This sequence encodes CASSVVPGQGTDTQYF. The V and J genes are TRBV9 and TRBJ2-3; TRBD1 matches at 8 bases. The germline CDR1 and CDR2 sequences are SGDLS and YYNGEE. The CDR3 contains 16 residues. V was pared by 0 bases and J by 1 base, with 4 bases of the junction left unmatched.

The chain is built from TRBV24-1 and TRBJ1-2, with 9 bases fitting TRBD1. V dropped 3 bases and J dropped 6; count of bases not matched to a gene: 7. CDR3 size: 15 residues. Germline CDR1 reads KGHDR; CDR2 reads SFDVKD. Here the CDR3 DNA reads TGTGCCACCAGTGATACAGCGGACAGGGGTGATGGCTACACCTTC. Residues: CATSDTADRGDGYTF.

This rearrangement joins TRBV6-1 to TRBJ2-1; D is possibly TRBD2 (7 bases). The germline V and J ends were trimmed by 8 bases and 2 bases, with 16 bases remaining between them. Germline V gene sequence: CDR1 MNHNS, CDR2 SASEGT. The CDR3 spans 15 residues. DNA of the CDR3: TGTGCCAGCTCAAGGGGGGGGGCGACCTACAATGAGCAGTTCTTC. It codes for CASSRGGATYNEQFF.

This clonotype was observed a handful of times. This chain links TRBV7-9 with TRBJ1-1; D perhaps matches TRBD1 (6 bases). The germline gives CDR1 SEHNR, CDR2 FQNEAQ (reference sequence). The CDR3 runs 12 residues. V was clipped by 11 bases and J by 0 bases, with 10 bases between them. CDR3 in amino acids: CAAGTLNTEAFF. CDR3 coding DNA: TGTGCCGCCGGGACACTGAACACTGAAGCTTTCTTT.